This TCR beta chain appears in the sequencing data of a study of shared clonotypes between healthy human individuals. This clone came up once. The method was immunoSEQ multiplex PCR; TCRdb's version includes in-frame clones alone and lacks a portion of them. This table holds some 1.5 million clones, roughly 97% found once. The length of the CDR3 is 16 residues. V lost 4 bases and J 0 bases, leaving 16 bases between the germline ends. Per the germline V gene, CDR1 is SGHRS and CDR2 is YFSETQ. This chain links TRBV5-1 with TRBJ2-5, with D perhaps matching TRBD2 (6 bases). This sequence was found in a man aged 25 to 40 in good health. The sequenced sample was naive CD4+ T cells sorted from blood. Subset of the sample: CD45RA+ positively selected. CDR3 region: CASSKGAGTDQETQYF. CDR3 coding DNA: TGCGCCAGCAGCAAAGGGGCCGGGACTGACCAAGAGACCCAGTACTTC.